This TCR beta chain was recovered during a study of blood T cell repertoires in COVID-19. Study summary: PBMCs, B-cell-depleted T cells, or T cells were the source of the cDNA or gDNA that made up the material.

Original data processing: From reference gene primer amplification, estimates of nucleated cell counts were derived. Assay: immunoSEQ multiplex PCR; the TCRdb copy retains only in-frame clones and omits some. The V and J calls and clone size are taken from that table; D and trimming were inferred from the DNA. This repertoire shows 200,000 to 250,000 clones, about 85% found once; its top ten account for 15% to 20%. The CDR3 contains 16 residues. Germline V gene sequence: CDR1 KGHDR, CDR2 SFDVKD. Trimming cost V 4 bases and J 3 bases; bases outside gene matches: 3. The J gene is TRBJ2-3, the V gene TRBV24-1; 13 bases are shared with TRBD2. The sequence derives from a man younger than 45 with active or convalescent COVID-19. Material: peripheral blood. CDR3 loop: CATSDPLAGGTDTQYF. The DNA for the CDR3 is TGTGCCACCAGTGACCCACTAGCGGGGGGGACAGATACGCAGTATTTT.